This record looks at one T cell receptor (beta chain) sequence and its context. Its antigen is unknown. The entry originates in a study of cytomegalovirus exposure and HLA in healthy donors. Overall study: From donors who were HLA-typed, an early data release held 80 million or so unique TCRs.

The PCR ran on 60 Vbeta and 13 Jbeta primers. TCRdb keeps only in-frame clones here, not all; method: immunoSEQ multiplex PCR. The data show roughly 98,000 clones, around 68% seen once. There are 13 residues in the CDR3. V lost 7 bases and J 11 bases, leaving 18 bases between the germline ends. Germline-derived CDR1 and CDR2 are MDHEN and SYDVKM. Whole-study results and caveats: A later analysis linked a missense variant in DCLRE1C to the trimming of TCR beta V and J genes. Per a later analysis, HLA-associated TCR beta chains showed more clonal expansion than other, equally common TCR beta chains.

The specimen was PBMCs. This chain connects TRBV28 to TRBJ1-5, with D maybe TRBD1 (5 bases). This sequence was found in a man aged 45-65 years in good health and CMV-seronegative. Here the CDR3 DNA reads TGTGCCAGCAACGAGCCCGGGGGATTGGCCCAGCATTTT. Translated: CASNEPGGLAQHF.